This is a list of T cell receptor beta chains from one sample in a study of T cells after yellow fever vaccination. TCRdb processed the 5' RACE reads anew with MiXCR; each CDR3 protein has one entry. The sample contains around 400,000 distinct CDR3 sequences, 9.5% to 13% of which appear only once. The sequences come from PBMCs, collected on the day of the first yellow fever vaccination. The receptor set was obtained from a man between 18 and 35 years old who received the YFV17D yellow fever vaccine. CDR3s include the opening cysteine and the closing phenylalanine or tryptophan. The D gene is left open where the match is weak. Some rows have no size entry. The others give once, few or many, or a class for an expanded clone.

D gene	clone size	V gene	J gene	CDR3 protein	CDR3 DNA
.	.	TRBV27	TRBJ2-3	CASVRSWVGHTDTQYF	TGTGCCAGCGTTAGGTCGTGGGTGGGCCACACAGATACGCAGTATTTT
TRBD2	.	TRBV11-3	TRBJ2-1	CASSLDGTSSYNEQFF	TGTGCCAGCAGCTTAGATGGGACTAGCTCCTACAATGAGCAGTTCTTC
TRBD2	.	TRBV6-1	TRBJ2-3	CASSTRGGRTDTQYF	TGTGCCAGCAGTACGCGGGGGGGCCGCACAGATACGCAGTATTTT
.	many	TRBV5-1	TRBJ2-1	CASSLAGSHTYNEQFF	TGCGCCAGCAGCTTGGCTGGCAGCCACACCTACAATGAGCAGTTCTTC
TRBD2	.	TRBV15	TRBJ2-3	CATSYSGAGDVDTQYF	TGTGCCACCAGTTACTCCGGAGCGGGGGATGTAGATACGCAGTATTTT
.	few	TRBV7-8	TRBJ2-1	CASSLAVWPPHNSYNEQFF	TGTGCCAGCAGCTTAGCGGTCTGGCCTCCCCATAACTCCTACAATGAGCAGTTCTTC
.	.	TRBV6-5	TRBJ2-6	CASSYSPSGANVLTF	TGTGCCAGCAGTTACTCCCCTTCTGGGGCCAACGTCCTGACTTTC
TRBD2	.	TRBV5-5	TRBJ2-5	CASTVAGGFLETQYF	TGTGCCAGCACCGTAGCGGGTGGATTCCTGGAGACCCAGTACTTC
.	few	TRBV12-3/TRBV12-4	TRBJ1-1	CASSVDGFTEAFF	TGTGCCAGCAGTGTGGACGGGTTCACTGAAGCTTTCTTT
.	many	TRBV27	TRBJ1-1	CASSLSVMVPEAFF	TGTGCCAGCAGTTTATCGGTCATGGTCCCTGAAGCTTTCTTT
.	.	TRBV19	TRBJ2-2	CASHSGFLAGELFF	TGTGCCAGTCACTCAGGGTTTCTGGCCGGGGAGCTGTTTTTT
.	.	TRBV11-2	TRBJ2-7	CASSPGQSASTYEQYF	TGTGCCAGCAGCCCTGGACAGTCGGCGAGCACATACGAGCAGTACTTC
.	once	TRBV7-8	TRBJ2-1	CASSYRLLEQFF	TGTGCCAGCAGCTATCGACTCCTTGAGCAGTTCTTC
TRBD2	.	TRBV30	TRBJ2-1	CAWRDPPGLAGRSSYNEQFF	TGTGCCTGGAGAGATCCTCCGGGACTAGCGGGGAGATCGTCCTACAATGAGCAGTTCTTC
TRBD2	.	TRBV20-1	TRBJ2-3	CSARTSGGATDTQYF	TGCAGTGCTCGGACTAGCGGGGGGGCCACAGATACGCAGTATTTT